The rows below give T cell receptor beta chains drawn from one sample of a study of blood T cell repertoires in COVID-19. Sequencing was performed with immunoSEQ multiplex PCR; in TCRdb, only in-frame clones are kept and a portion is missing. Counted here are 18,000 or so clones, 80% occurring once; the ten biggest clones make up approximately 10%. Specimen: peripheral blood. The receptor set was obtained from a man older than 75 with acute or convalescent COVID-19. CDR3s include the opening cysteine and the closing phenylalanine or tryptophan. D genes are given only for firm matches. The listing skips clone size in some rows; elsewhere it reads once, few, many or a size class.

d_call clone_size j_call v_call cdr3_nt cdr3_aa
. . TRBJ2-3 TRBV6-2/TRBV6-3 TGTGCCAGCAGTTACATTGGCGGGGGCCGCACAGATACGCAGTATTTT CASSYIGGGRTDTQYF
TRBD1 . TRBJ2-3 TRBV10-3 TGTGCCATCCAGGGTGGGACAGCCCGGGTGCTCCTCGACACAGATACGCAGTATTTT CAIQGGTARVLLDTDTQYF
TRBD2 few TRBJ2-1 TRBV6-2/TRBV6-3 TGTGCCAGCAGTTACGATGTCAGCGGGGGGACTGAGCAGTTCTTC CASSYDVSGGTEQFF
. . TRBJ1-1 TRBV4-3 TGCGCCAGCAGCCAACAAGTACCCCCTATGAACACTGAAGCTTTCTTT CASSQQVPPMNTEAFF
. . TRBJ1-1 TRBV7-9 TGTGCCAGCAGCCCCCGGAGCGTTAACACTGAAGCTTTCTTT CASSPRSVNTEAFF
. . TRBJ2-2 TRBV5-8 TGTGCCAGCAGCTTGGCAAGGGGCCAGAACACCGGGGAGCTGTTTTTT CASSLARGQNTGELFF
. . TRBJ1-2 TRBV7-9 TGTGCCAGTGGTGGCAGGGGTCAATTGCGGGGCTACACCTTC CASGGRGQLRGYTF
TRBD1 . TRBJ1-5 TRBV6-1 TGTGCCAGCAGTGGACCCGGGACAGGGGTCTTAGAAGGCAATCAGCCCCAGCATTTT CASSGPGTGVLEGNQPQHF
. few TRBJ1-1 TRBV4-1 TGCGCCAGCAGCCCGTTAGTCCGAGACACTGAAGCTTTCTTT CASSPLVRDTEAFF
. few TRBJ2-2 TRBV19 TGTGCCAGTAGAGGGGGGGACACGAACACCGGGGAGCTGTTTTTT CASRGGDTNTGELFF
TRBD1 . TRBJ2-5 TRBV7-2 TGTGCCAGCAGCTTGAACAGGGGTCAAGAGACCCAGTACTTC CASSLNRGQETQYF
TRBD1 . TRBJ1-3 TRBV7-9 TGTGCCAGCAGCCTAGACAGGGCTGGAAACACCATATATTTT CASSLDRAGNTIYF
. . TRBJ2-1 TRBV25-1 TGTGCCAGCAGTGAATTAGGAACGAGGGTTGGGGAGCAGTTCTTC CASSELGTRVGEQFF
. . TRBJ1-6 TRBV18 TGTGCCAGCTCACCTCGCGGGGAGGTGTGGAATTCACCCCTCCACTTT CASSPRGEVWNSPLHF
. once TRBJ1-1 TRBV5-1 TGCGCCAGCAGCTTGGTGGGGGGGCCCACTGAAGCTTTCTTT CASSLVGGPTEAFF
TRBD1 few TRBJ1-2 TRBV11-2 TGTGCCAGCAGCTTAGACCCCGGGACAGGGGGCGCCTATGGCTACACCTTC CASSLDPGTGGAYGYTF
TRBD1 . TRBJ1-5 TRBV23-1 TGCGCCAGCAGTCGCCGGACAGGGGGGAATCAGCCCCAGCATTTT CASSRRTGGNQPQHF
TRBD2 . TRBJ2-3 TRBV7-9 TGTGCCAGCAGCTCGGGACTAGCGGGGGATGGGGCCACAGATACGCAGTATTTT CASSSGLAGDGATDTQYF
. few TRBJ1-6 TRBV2 TGTGCCAGCAGTGTTCGAATAGCCCAGGACAGCTCCTATAATTCACCCCTCCACTTT CASSVRIAQDSSYNSPLHF
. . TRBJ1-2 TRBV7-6 TGTGCCAGCAGCCCCAGACCCACAGCCTCTAACTATGGCTACACCTTC CASSPRPTASNYGYTF
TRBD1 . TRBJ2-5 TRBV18 TGTGCCAGCTCACCACGGACAGGAAAAGAGACCCAGTACTTC CASSPRTGKETQYF
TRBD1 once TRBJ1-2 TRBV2 TGTGCCAGCAGAACCGGGACAGACTATGGCTACACCTTC CASRTGTDYGYTF
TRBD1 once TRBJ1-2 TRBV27 TGTGCCAGCAGTTCGATGGACAGGGTGGTCAGCTATGGCTACACCTTC CASSSMDRVVSYGYTF
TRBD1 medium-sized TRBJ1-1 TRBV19 TGTGCCAGCCGGACAGGGGGATACGTTTCCATGAGGTCTGAAGCTTTCTTT CASRTGGYVSMRSEAFF
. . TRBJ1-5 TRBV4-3 TGCGCCAGCAGCCAAGGAAGAGGGAGTCGTCAGCCCCAGCATTTT CASSQGRGSRQPQHF
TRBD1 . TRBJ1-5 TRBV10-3 TGTGCCACCCAATTAGGGGGCGATCAGCCCCAGCATTTT CATQLGGDQPQHF
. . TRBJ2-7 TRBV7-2 TGTGCCAGCAGCTTAGCAGGTCGGGCAGGGCCCTACGAGCAGTACTTC CASSLAGRAGPYEQYF
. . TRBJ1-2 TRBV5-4 TGTGCCAGCAGTACAAGAAACAGGGAGGGCTACACCTTC CASSTRNREGYTF
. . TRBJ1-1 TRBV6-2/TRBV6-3 TGTGCCAGCAGTCGACAACTTCAGAACACTGAAGCTTTCTTT CASSRQLQNTEAFF
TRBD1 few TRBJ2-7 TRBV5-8 TGTGCCAGCAGCACCTATGCGGGACAGGGGGCCTTC CASSTYAGQGAF
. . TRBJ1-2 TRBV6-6 TGTGCCAGCCATGAGGGGGGGGCCGGCTATGGCTACACCTTC CASHEGGAGYGYTF
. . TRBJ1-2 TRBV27 TGTGCCAGCAGGAAGGGGACATCACTATATGGCTACACCTTC CASRKGTSLYGYTF
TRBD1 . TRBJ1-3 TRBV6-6 TGTGCCAGCAGTACTGGACAGGCTGGAAACACCATATATTTT CASSTGQAGNTIYF
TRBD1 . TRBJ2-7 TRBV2 TGTGCCAGCAGCGCGGACAGGGGCCCCTACGAGCAGTACTTC CASSADRGPYEQYF
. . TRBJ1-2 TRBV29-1 TGCAGCGTGAGACAGACCTCTAACTATGGCTACACCTTC CSVRQTSNYGYTF
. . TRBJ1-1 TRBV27 TGTGCCAGCAGTCGAAGGGAGGACGGTCAGGCTTTCTTT CASSRREDGQAFF
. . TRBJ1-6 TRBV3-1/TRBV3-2 TGTGCCAGCAGCCAAGATAGCGGGGTCACCTATAATTCACCCCTCCACTTT CASSQDSGVTYNSPLHF
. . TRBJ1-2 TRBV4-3 TGCGCCAGCAGTCAAGGGGGTCAGGGTGATGGCTACACCTTC CASSQGGQGDGYTF
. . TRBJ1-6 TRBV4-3 TGCGCCAGCAGCCAAGAAGGGGTTTCACCCCTCCACTTT CASSQEGVSPLHF
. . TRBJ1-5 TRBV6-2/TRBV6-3 TGTGCCAGCAGTTACCCTTACACACCGCCGCCCCAGCATTTT CASSYPYTPPPQHF
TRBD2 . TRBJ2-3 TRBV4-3 TGCGCCAGCAGCCAGGCTCCGGTGCTAGCGGGGGATACGCAGTATTTT CASSQAPVLAGDTQYF
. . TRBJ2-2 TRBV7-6 TGTGCCAGCAGGAGGGACACCGCGAACACCGGGGAGCTGTTTTTT CASRRDTANTGELFF
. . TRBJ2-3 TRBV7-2 TGTGCCAGCAGCTTAATTGCAGGTACTACAGATACGCAGTATTTT CASSLIAGTTDTQYF
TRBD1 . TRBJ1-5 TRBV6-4 TGTGCCAGTTCCGGGACAGGGGTTCAGCCCCAGCATTTT CASSGTGVQPQHF
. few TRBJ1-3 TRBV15 TGTGCCACCAGCTCCTCGTCCCGAAACACCATATATTTT CATSSSSRNTIYF
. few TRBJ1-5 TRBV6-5 TGTGCCAGCAGTTACGACGCCCAGCCGGGTCAGCCCCAGCATTTT CASSYDAQPGQPQHF
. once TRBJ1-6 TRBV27 TGTGCCAGCATGCCCCAGATGGGCCTTAATTCACCCCTCCACTTT CASMPQMGLNSPLHF
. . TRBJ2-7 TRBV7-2 TGTGCCAGCAGTTCCTCGCACTCAAACGAGCAGTACTTC CASSSSHSNEQYF
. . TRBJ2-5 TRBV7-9 TGTGCCAGCAGCTTAGCAACCCCGGCAGGGTCTAACAAAGAGACCCAGTACTTC CASSLATPAGSNKETQYF
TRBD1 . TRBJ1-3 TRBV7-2 TGTGCCAGCAGCTCTAGGGGGCCTTCCTCTGGAAACACCATATATTTT CASSSRGPSSGNTIYF
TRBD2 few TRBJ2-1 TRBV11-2 TGTGCCAGCAGCTTGGGACTAGCGGGGGGCTCCTACAATGAGCAGTTCTTC CASSLGLAGGSYNEQFF
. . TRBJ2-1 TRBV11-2 TGTGCCAGCAGACTGATAAATGAGCAGTTCTTC CASRLINEQFF
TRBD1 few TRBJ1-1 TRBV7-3 TGTGCCAGCAGCTTAACGTCGGAGGGGGCGGCTTTCTTT CASSLTSEGAAFF
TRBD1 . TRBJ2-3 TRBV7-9 TGTGCCAGCAGCTTAGCAGAGGTCAGGGGGCGTAATACGCAGTATTTT CASSLAEVRGRNTQYF